These 3 T cell receptor delta chains originate from one sample sequenced in a study of γδ T cells in repeated Plasmodium falciparum infection. TCRdb reran clone calling via CATT on the multiplex PCR reads. The sample consists of about 57,000 delta-chain clones, about 1.5% of them appearing once. Vgamma9/Vdelta2+ and Vdelta2-negative gammadelta T cells were flow-sorted from PBMC for bulk sequencing. Sequenced: gamma-delta T cells from blood. These receptors all stem from a pool of human donors (malaria-infected and uninfected, not separated).

Comment on this clone: TCRdb's protein, taken from a much larger clone, differs from this DNA's translation at residue 6, likely owing to a read error; the protein displayed comes from the DNA. J is TRDJ1 and V is TRDV1, with TRDD3 as a possible D gene (6 bases). Germline-derived CDR1 and CDR2 are TSWWSYY and QGS. V was pared by 6 bases and J by 0 bases, with 26 bases between. This CDR3 has 19 amino acids. The CDR3 nucleotides are TGTGCTCTTGGTTTCTCTACGTGGGACTGGGACCTTTACACCGATAAACTCATCTTT. Its translation is CALGFSTWDWDLYTDKLIF.

Only a few counts were recorded for this clone. A far larger clone is off by one base, so a read error is likely. At the DNA level, this CDR3 is encoded by other sequences in the same sample as well. The J gene is TRDJ1, the V gene TRDV1; TRDD3 agrees at 8 bases. TCRdb supplies no J gene; here it was assigned by aligning the nucleotide sequence to germline. This CDR3 contains 19 residues. V was clipped by 0 bases and J by 4 bases; unmatched bases: 16. Per the germline V gene, CDR1 is TSWWSYY and CDR2 is QGS. The CDR3 is CALGELDRQAGGPYDKLIF. In DNA form, the CDR3 reads TGTGCTCTTGGGGAACTAGATAGGCAAGCTGGGGGACCCTACGATAAACTCATCTTT.

This clone has ten or more counts. TCRdb pairs this DNA with a much larger clone's protein that differs at residue 15, likely a read error; the protein shown was translated from the DNA. The chain is built from TRDV1 and TRDJ1, with 9 nucleotides matching TRDD3. Germline assignment: CDR1 TSWWSYY and CDR2 QGS. CDR3 length: 21 residues. The CDR3: CAIGELDHTVIGGYSTDKLIF. The CDR3, as DNA: TGTGCTATTGGGGAACTAGATCATACTGTTATCGGGGGATACAGCACCGATAAACTCATCTTT.